This T cell receptor (beta chain) derives from a study of response to subunit inactivated influenza vaccine. From the RT-PCR reads, TCRdb called clonotypes with MiXCR, one entry per CDR3 protein. The data show about 830,000 distinct CDR3 sequences, under 20% seen once. The CDR3 consists of 13 residues. Germline CDR1 SGHAT, CDR2 FQNNGV. With 2 bases clipped from V and 8 bases from J, the junction kept 5 bases outside the gene matches. The receptor comes from a man between 45 and 60 years old who received an inactivated influenza vaccine. Here the sequenced sample was PBMCs from blood, taken roughly 5 days after vaccination. This sequence joins TRBV11-2 and TRBJ1-1; TRBD1 matches at 7 bases. CDR3 sequence (DNA): TGTGCCAGCAGCTTACTGGAGACAGGGGAAGCTTTCTTT. It yields the protein CASSLLETGEAFF.